This T cell receptor beta chain stems from a study of blood T cell repertoires in COVID-19. Recruits, aged roughly 18 to 89 years, lived in 24 US areas. The repertoire was sequenced with immunoSEQ multiplex PCR; TCRdb's copy has only in-frame clones and lacks some. The top ten clones hold about 3.3% of a sample with 200,000 or so clones, more than 80% of them seen once. Germline CDR1 reads SGHNT; CDR2 reads YYREEE (reference sequence). The CDR3 is made up of 13 amino acids. V lost 1 base and J lost 8, with 7 bases in between. Material for sequencing was PBMCs or T cells enriched from blood (not recorded which). The source of this sequence is a woman aged 18-35 years in a cohort exposed to, infected with or recovered from COVID-19 (not recorded which). The rearrangement links TRBV5-4 to TRBJ2-6; D might be TRBD2 (5 bases). The DNA of the CDR3 is TGTGCCAGCAGCTTGTCGGGGACCAACGTCCTGACTTTC. This translates into CASSLSGTNVLTF.